The 22 T cell receptor beta chains reported below all come from one sample, sequenced in a study of shared clonotypes between healthy human individuals. This table comes from immunoSEQ multiplex PCR, and its TCRdb copy is limited to in-frame clones, with some not included. Seen here are about 490,000 clones, roughly four fifths observed once, and the top ten hold 10% to 15%. The sample comprised PBMCs. Receptor source: a woman aged 35 to 49 in good health. Some clones in this sample may be carry-over from other donors' samples.

As concerns this clone: This sequence may be a read error, since a much larger clone differs from it by one base. This rearrangement joins TRBV4-3 to TRBJ1-4; TRBD1 might be the D (5 bases). CDR1 and CDR2 from the germline V gene are LGHNA and YSLEER. This CDR3 spans 16 amino acids. CDR3 nucleotide sequence: TGCGCCAGCAGCCACGGGAGAGTGGGGTTAGGGGAAAGACTGTTTTTT. It encodes CASSHGRVGLGERLFF.

The rearrangement links TRBV4-2 to TRBJ2-7, with 9 positions matching TRBD2. V was clipped by 0 bases and J by 2 bases; unmatched bases: 11. Germline V gene lookup returns CDR1 LGHNA and CDR2 YNFKEQ. This CDR3 has 18 amino acids. The DNA for the CDR3 is TGTGCCAGCAGCCAAGATCGAGGCGGGAGGGTTCAGACCTACGAGCAGTACTTC. Its protein is CASSQDRGGRVQTYEQYF.

This sequence joins TRBV23-1 and TRBJ2-7, with 8 nucleotides matching TRBD2. TRBV23-1 falls under the ORF class, with uncertain function. The V segment lost 0 bases and the J segment 3 bases; nucleotides outside the gene matches: 4. The CDR3 has 15 residues. Written as DNA, the CDR3 is TGCGCCAGCAGTCAATCGGGACTAGGATTCTACGAGCAGTACTTC. This encodes CASSQSGLGFYEQYF.

The J gene is TRBJ2-2, the V gene TRBV7-3, with 9 bases matching TRBD1. V shed 5 bases and J 3 bases; nucleotides not matched to a gene: 4. Germline CDR1 and CDR2: SGHTA and FQGTGA. This CDR3 contains 15 residues. The CDR3 DNA reads TGTGCCAGCAGCCCACGGACAGGGGACACCGGGGAGCTGTTTTTT. Its translation: CASSPRTGDTGELFF.

This chain links TRBV5-6 with TRBJ2-2; a possible D gene is TRBD2 (6 bases). V was pared by 0 bases and J by 4 bases, with 22 bases between. Germline V gene lookup returns CDR1 SGHDT and CDR2 YYEEEE. The CDR3 spans 19 residues. For the CDR3, the DNA is TGTGCCAGCAGCTTGGGGCCCTGGGGGGAAAAAGGGTCCACCGGGGAGCTGTTTTTT. Its protein is CASSLGPWGEKGSTGELFF.

V and J are TRBV28 and TRBJ2-3; 9 bases agree with TRBD2. Germline V gene lookup returns CDR1 MDHEN and CDR2 SYDVKM. V lost 7 bases, J lost 2 bases, and 4 bases stayed unmatched. The CDR3 has 14 amino acids. CDR3 loop: CASKAGGITDTQYF. CDR3 DNA: TGTGCCAGCAAGGCGGGAGGGATCACAGATACGCAGTATTTT. The variable domain in full, completed from reference TRBV28 and TRBJ2-3, reads DVKVTQSSRYLVKRTGEKVFLECVQDMDHENMFWYRQDPGLGLRLIYFSYDVKMKEKGDIPEGYSVSREKKERFSLILESASTNQTSMYLCASKAGGITDTQYFGPGTRLTVL.

This chain connects TRBV6-1 to TRBJ2-7; possibly TRBD2 for D (6 bases). The length of the CDR3 is 14 residues. The V and J ends lost 7 bases and 3 bases respectively, with 16 bases between them. Germline values: CDR1 MNHNS, CDR2 SASEGT. The CDR3 sequence: CASNYEAGYYEQYF. The CDR3 DNA is TGTGCCAGCAATTATGAAGCGGGTTACTACGAGCAGTACTTC.

The chain recombines TRBV18 with TRBJ2-7; 8 nucleotides line up with TRBD2. With 2 bases clipped from V and 7 bases from J, the junction kept 7 bases outside the gene matches. The CDR3 extends over 14 amino acids. Germline V gene lookup returns CDR1 KGHSH and CDR2 LQKENI. The CDR3 DNA is TGTGCCAGCTCACCAGGGGCGGGAGGAAGGGAGCAGTACTTC. This translates into CASSPGAGGREQYF.

The chain joins TRBV7-3 to TRBJ2-5, with 11 nucleotides matching TRBD2. The CDR3 has 15 residues. Losses at the gene ends were 5 bases for V and 5 bases for J; bases not matched to a gene: 7. Germline CDR1 and CDR2: SGHTA and FQGTGA. The CDR3 loop is CASSRLAGPWETQYF. CDR3 DNA: TGTGCCAGCAGCCGACTAGCGGGACCGTGGGAGACCCAGTACTTC.

J is TRBJ2-2 and V is TRBV5-4; TRBD1 might be the D (5 bases). Between the trimmed V and J ends, which lost 4 bases and 2 bases, there was a span of 9 bases. The CDR3 is made up of 14 amino acids. CDR1 is SGHNT and CDR2 is YYREEE in the germline V gene (reference sequence). This chain's CDR3 is CASSPTVNTGELFF. CDR3 in DNA: TGTGCCAGCAGCCCGACAGTAAACACCGGGGAGCTGTTTTTT.

The chain employs TRBV30 and TRBJ1-4, with a weak D call TRBD1 (5 bases). V lost 4 bases and J 4 bases, leaving 10 bases between the germline ends. This CDR3 is 13 amino acids long. Germline assignment: CDR1 GTSNPN and CDR2 SVGIG (reference sequence). The CDR3: CAWNRGLNEKLFF. The DNA for the CDR3 is TGTGCCTGGAATCGGGGCCTTAATGAAAAACTGTTTTTT.

The gene calls are TRBV5-4 and TRBJ1-1, with 8 bases fitting TRBD1. Germline V lookup: CDR1 SGHNT, CDR2 YYREEE (reference sequence). Trimming took 8 bases from V and 4 from J; bases not matched to a gene: 7. The CDR3 has 13 amino acids. Here the CDR3 reads CASTTGQGTEAFF. The CDR3 region has the DNA TGTGCCAGTACCACCGGACAGGGCACTGAAGCTTTCTTT.

The genes are TRBV18 and TRBJ2-1, with 10 positions matching TRBD2. The germline CDR1 and CDR2 sequences are KGHSH and LQKENI. The J segment lost 1 base and the V segment lost 5 bases, leaving 5 bases of the junction unmatched. The length of the CDR3 is 16 residues. The CDR3 protein is CASSYTSGTSYNEQFF. DNA for the CDR3: TGTGCCAGCTCATACACTAGCGGGACTTCCTACAATGAGCAGTTCTTC.

Notes on this clone: This may arise from a read error, as a much more abundant clone is one base away. Other DNA sequences from this sample encode an identical CDR3 as well. The chain is built from TRBV30 and TRBJ1-6; D ambiguous. The CDR3 totals 12 residues. Trimming left V 3 bases short and J 10 bases short, with 10 bases between. Germline CDR1 GTSNPN, CDR2 SVGIG (reference sequence). The chain's CDR3 is CAWSRRISPLHF. CDR3 nucleotides: TGTGCCTGGAGCCGTCGGATCTCACCCCTCCACTTT.

There are a few counts of this clone. CDR3 coding DNA: TGTGCCACCAGCAGAGAAAGGACAGCTTCTGGAAACACCATATATTTT. This codes for CATSRERTASGNTIYF. This rearrangement joins TRBV15 to TRBJ1-3; D possibly corresponds to TRBD1 (6 bases). The ends were cut back, 0 bases at V and 1 base at J, with 10 bases in the middle. This CDR3 contains 16 residues. CDR1 is LNHNV, CDR2 YYDKDF, per germline (reference sequence).

The rearrangement uses TRBV7-7 and TRBJ2-2, with D perhaps TRBD1 or TRBD2 (6 bases each). V gave up 4 bases and J gave up 6 bases, with 9 bases separating them. Germline V gene lookup returns CDR1 SSHAT and CDR2 FNYEAQ (reference sequence). CDR3 length equals 13 residues. The chain's CDR3 is CASSYRGAGELFF. CDR3 in DNA: TGTGCCAGCAGCTATAGGGGGGCCGGGGAGCTGTTTTTT.

This clone turned up a few times. The J gene is TRBJ1-4, the V gene TRBV18; D is unclear. The CDR3 extends over 14 amino acids. The germline V gene encodes CDR1 KGHSH and CDR2 LQKENI. Trimming removed 0 bases from V and 8 bases from J, with 10 bases in between. CDR3 sequence reads: CASSPPSSGEKLFF. The CDR3 nucleotides read TGTGCCAGCTCACCACCGTCGAGCGGGGAAAAACTGTTTTTT.

CDR3 residues: CASSIWDGNSNQPQHF. In nucleotides, the CDR3 is TGTGCCAGTAGTATATGGGACGGTAATAGCAATCAGCCCCAGCATTTT. The chain recombines TRBV19 with TRBJ1-5; TRBD1 might be the D (5 bases). V shed 2 bases and J shed 0 bases, with 11 bases lying between them. This CDR3 has 16 amino acids. Germline CDR1 LNHDA, CDR2 SQIVND (reference sequence).

The chain couples TRBV9 to TRBJ2-3; TRBD2 matches at 9 bases. The CDR3 consists of 15 residues. V was clipped by 4 bases and J by 5 bases; unmatched bases: 8. CDR1 and CDR2 (germline): SGDLS, YYNGEE. This chain's CDR3 is CASSRFLAGLDTQYF. The CDR3 DNA follows: TGTGCCAGCAGCCGGTTCCTAGCGGGGCTAGATACGCAGTATTTT.

The genes are TRBV18 and TRBJ2-4, with D possibly being TRBD1 (5 bases). Trimming took 2 bases from V and 7 from J, leaving 15 bases between them. CDR3 length equals 15 residues. Germline values: CDR1 KGHSH, CDR2 LQKENI. CDR3 sequence reads: CASSPSLSRANIQYF. The DNA of the CDR3 is TGTGCCAGCTCACCATCGCTCTCCAGGGCGAACATTCAGTACTTC.

The chain is built from TRBV7-2 and TRBJ2-7; D is perhaps TRBD2 (6 bases). V gave up 4 bases and J gave up 6 bases, with 13 bases separating them. Germline-derived CDR1 and CDR2 are SGHTA and FQGNSA. This CDR3 region has 13 residues. CDR3 sequence reads: CASSWRGVREQYF. The DNA of the CDR3 is TGTGCCAGCAGCTGGCGGGGCGTACGCGAGCAGTACTTC.

The V call is TRBV19, the J call TRBJ1-2, with a possible D match to TRBD1 (6 bases). V lost 7 bases, J lost 0 bases, and 12 bases lay in between. The CDR3 sequence is 14 residues long. The germline gives CDR1 LNHDA, CDR2 SQIVND (reference sequence). CDR3: CASTHTGTNYGYTF. The CDR3, as DNA: TGTGCCAGTACCCACACAGGGACTAACTATGGCTACACCTTC.